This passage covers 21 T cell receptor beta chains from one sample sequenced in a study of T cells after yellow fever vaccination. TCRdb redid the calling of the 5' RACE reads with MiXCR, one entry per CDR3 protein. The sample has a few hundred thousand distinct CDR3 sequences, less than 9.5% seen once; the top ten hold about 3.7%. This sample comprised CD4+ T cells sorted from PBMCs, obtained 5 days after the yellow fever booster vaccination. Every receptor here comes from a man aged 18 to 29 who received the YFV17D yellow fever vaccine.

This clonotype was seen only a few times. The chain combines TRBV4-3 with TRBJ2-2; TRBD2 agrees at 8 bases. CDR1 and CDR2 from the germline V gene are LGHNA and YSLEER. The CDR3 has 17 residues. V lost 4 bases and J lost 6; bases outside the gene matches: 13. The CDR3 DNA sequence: TGCGCCAGCAGCCCAGCGCCGGGGGGGTTCGGGGCCGGGGAGCTGTTTTTT. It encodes CASSPAPGGFGAGELFF.

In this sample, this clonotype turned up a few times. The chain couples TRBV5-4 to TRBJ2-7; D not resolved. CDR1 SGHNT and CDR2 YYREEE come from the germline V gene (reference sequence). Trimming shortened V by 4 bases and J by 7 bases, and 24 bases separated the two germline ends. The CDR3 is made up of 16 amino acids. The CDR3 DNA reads TGTGCCAGCAGCGCCGGACGGCCGTCCTACGAGGAGGAGCAGTACTTC. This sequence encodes CASSAGRPSYEEEQYF.

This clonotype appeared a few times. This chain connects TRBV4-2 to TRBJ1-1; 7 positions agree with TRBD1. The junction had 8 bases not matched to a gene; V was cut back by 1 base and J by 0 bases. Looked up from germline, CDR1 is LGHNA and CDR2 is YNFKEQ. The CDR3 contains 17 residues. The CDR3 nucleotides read TGTGCCAGCAGCCAAGGACCGGGACAGACTGTGAACACTGAAGCTTTCTTT. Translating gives CASSQGPGQTVNTEAFF.

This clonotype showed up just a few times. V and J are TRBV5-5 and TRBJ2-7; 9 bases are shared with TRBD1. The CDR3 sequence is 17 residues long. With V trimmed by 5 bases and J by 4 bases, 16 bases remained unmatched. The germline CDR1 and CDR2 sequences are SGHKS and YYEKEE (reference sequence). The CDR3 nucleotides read TGTGCCAGCAGTCCTCCTCCCCCGGGACAGGGAAATTACGAGCAGTACTTC. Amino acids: CASSPPPPGQGNYEQYF.

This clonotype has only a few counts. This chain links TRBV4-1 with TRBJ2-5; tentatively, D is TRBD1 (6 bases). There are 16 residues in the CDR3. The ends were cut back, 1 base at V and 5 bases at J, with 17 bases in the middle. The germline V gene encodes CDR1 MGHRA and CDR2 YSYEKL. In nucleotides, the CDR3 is TGCGCCAGCAGCCAAGTGGGTGCCCTCCAGGGGGAGACCCAGTACTTC. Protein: CASSQVGALQGETQYF.

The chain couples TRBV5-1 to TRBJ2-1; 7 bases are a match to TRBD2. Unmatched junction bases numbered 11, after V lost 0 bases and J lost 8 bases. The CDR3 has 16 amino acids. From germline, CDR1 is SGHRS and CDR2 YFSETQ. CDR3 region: CASSLGGGLGSDEQFF. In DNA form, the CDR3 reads TGCGCCAGCAGCTTGGGAGGCGGACTAGGATCGGATGAGCAGTTCTTC.

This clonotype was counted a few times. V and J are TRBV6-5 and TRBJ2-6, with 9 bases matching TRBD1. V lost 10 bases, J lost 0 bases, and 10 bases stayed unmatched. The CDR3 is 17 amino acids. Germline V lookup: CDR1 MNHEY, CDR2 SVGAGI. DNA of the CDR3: TGTGCCACCACGGACAGGGGAGTACCCTCTGGGGCCAACGTCCTGACTTTC. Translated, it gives CATTDRGVPSGANVLTF.

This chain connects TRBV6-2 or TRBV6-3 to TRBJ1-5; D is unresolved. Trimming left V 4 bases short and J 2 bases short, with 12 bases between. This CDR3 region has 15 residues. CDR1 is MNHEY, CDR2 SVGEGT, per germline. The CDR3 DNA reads TGTGCCAGCAGTTCCGTCGGAGGCGGCAATCAGCCCCAGCATTTT. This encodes CASSSVGGGNQPQHF.

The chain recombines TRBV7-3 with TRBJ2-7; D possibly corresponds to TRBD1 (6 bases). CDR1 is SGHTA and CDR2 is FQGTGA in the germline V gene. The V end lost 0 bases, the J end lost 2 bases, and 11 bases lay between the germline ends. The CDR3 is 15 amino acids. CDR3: CASSLTKDRTYEQYV. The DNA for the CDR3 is TGTGCCAGCAGCTTAACGAAGGACAGAACCTACGAGCAGTACGTC.

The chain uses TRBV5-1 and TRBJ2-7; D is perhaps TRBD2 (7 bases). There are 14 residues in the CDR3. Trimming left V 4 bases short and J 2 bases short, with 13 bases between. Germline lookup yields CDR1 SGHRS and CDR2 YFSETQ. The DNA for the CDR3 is TGCGCCAGCAGCCCCTTGGGGGGGCCCTACGAGCAGTACTTC. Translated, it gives CASSPLGGPYEQYF. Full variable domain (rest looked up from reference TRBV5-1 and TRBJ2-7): KAGVTQTPRYLIKTRGQQVTLSCSPISGHRSVSWYQQTPGQGLQFLFEYFSETQRNKGNFPGRFSGRQFSNSRSEMNVSTLELGDSALYLCASSPLGGPYEQYFGPGTRLTVT.

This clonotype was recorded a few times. The CDR3 loop reads CASSPAIGGPRTEAFF. CDR3 nucleotides: TGTGCCAGCAGCCCCGCCATCGGGGGGCCGAGGACTGAAGCTTTCTTT. The chain employs TRBV3-1 and TRBJ1-1, with D maybe TRBD1 (6 bases). The CDR3 loop spans 16 amino acids. CDR1 and CDR2 from the germline V gene are LGHDT and YNNKEL (reference sequence). The V end lost 4 bases, the J end lost 5 bases, and 20 bases lay between the germline ends.

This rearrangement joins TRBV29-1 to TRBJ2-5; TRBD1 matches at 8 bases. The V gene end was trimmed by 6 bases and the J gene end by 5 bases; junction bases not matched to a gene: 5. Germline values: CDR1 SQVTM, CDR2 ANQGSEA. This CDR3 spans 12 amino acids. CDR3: CSVPGGWETQYF. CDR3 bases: TGCAGCGTGCCAGGGGGCTGGGAGACCCAGTACTTC.

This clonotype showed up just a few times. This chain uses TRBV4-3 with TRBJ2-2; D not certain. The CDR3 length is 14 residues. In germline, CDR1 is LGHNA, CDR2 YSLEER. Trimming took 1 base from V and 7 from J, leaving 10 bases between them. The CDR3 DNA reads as TGCGCCAGCAGCCAAGGTCCTTGGGGCGGGGAGCTGTTTTTT. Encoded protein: CASSQGPWGGELFF.

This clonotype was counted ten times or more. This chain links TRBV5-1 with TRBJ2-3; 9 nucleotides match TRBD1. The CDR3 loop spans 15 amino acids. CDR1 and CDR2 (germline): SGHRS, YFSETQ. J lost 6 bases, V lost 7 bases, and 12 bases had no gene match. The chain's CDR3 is CASSTGGYQLDTQYF. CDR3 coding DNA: TGCGCCAGCTCGACAGGGGGATATCAATTGGATACGCAGTATTTT.

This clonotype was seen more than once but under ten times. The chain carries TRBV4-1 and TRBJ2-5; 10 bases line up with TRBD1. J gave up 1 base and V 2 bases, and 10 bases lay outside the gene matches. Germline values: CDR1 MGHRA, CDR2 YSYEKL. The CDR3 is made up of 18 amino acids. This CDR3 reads CASSQSPGQGRTQETQYF. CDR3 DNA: TGCGCCAGCAGCCAATCGCCGGGACAGGGGAGAACCCAAGAGACCCAGTACTTC.

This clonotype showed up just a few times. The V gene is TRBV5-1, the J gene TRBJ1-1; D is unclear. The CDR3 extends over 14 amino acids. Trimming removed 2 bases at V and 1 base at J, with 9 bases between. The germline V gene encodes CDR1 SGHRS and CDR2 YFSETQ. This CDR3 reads CASSFRRQNTEAFF. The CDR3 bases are TGCGCCAGCAGCTTCCGACGGCAGAACACTGAAGCTTTCTTT. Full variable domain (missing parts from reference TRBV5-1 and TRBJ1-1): KAGVTQTPRYLIKTRGQQVTLSCSPISGHRSVSWYQQTPGQGLQFLFEYFSETQRNKGNFPGRFSGRQFSNSRSEMNVSTLELGDSALYLCASSFRRQNTEAFFGQGTRLTVV.

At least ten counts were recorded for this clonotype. CDR3 loop: CASRETQGQEPKNIQYF. CDR3 sequence (DNA): TGTGCCAGCAGAGAAACTCAGGGACAAGAACCCAAAAACATTCAGTACTTC. The rearrangement links TRBV2 to TRBJ2-4, with a weak D call TRBD1 (6 bases). Germline loops: CDR1 SNHLY, CDR2 FYNNEI. This CDR3 comprises 17 residues. V lost 6 bases to trimming and J lost 2 bases, with 20 bases between them.

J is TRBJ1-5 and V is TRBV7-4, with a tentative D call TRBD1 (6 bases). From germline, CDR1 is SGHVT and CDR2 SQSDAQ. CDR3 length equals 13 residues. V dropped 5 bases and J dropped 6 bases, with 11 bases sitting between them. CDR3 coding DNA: TGTGCCAGCAGCCATCCAGGGGCTCAGCCCCAGCATTTT. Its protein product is CASSHPGAQPQHF.

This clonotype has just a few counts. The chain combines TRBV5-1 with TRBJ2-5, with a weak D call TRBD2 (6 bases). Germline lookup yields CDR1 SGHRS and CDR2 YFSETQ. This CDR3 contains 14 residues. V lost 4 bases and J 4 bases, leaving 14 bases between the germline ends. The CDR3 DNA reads TGCGCCAGCAGCCCCATCACGGGAGCAGAGACCCAGTACTTC. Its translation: CASSPITGAETQYF.

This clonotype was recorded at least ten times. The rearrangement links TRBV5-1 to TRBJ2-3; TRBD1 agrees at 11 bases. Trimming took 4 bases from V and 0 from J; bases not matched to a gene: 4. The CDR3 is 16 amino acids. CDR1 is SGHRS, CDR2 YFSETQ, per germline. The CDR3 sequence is CASSTGTGGSTDTQYF. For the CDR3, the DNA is TGCGCCAGCAGCACCGGGACAGGGGGTAGCACAGATACGCAGTATTTT.

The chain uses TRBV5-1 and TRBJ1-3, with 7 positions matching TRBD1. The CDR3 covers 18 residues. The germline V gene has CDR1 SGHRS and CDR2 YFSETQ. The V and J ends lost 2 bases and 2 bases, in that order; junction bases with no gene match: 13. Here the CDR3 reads CASSFGQVRDGPGNTIYF. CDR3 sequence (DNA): TGCGCCAGCAGCTTCGGACAGGTTCGAGACGGGCCTGGAAACACCATATATTTT.